Listed here are 9 T cell receptor beta chains from one sample, sequenced in a study of CD8 T cells in ankylosing spondylitis. Each CDR3 protein gets one entry after TCRdb re-called the 5' RACE reads with MiXCR. The table lists tens of thousands of distinct CDR3 sequences, 6.2% of them singletons. Sequencing input: synovial fluid, either unsorted or a sorted T cell fraction (not recorded which). These receptors originate from a male donor with ankylosing spondylitis.

This clonotype was seen many times. The DNA for the CDR3 is TGTGCCAGCAGCGAACGACAGGGAAGGACCGGGGAGCTGTTTTTT. Encoded protein: CASSERQGRTGELFF. The V and J genes are TRBV7-9 and TRBJ2-2; 7 bases map to TRBD1. The CDR3 runs 15 residues. Unmatched junction bases numbered 8, after V lost 5 bases and J lost 5 bases. Germline V gives CDR1 SEHNR, CDR2 FQNEAQ (reference sequence). Complete variable domain (other parts from reference TRBV7-9 and TRBJ2-2): DTGVSQNPRHKITKRGQNVTFRCDPISEHNRLYWYRQTLGQGPEFLTYFQNEAQLEKSRLLSDRFSAERPKGSFSTLEIQRTEQGDSAMYLCASSERQGRTGELFFGEGSRLTVL.

The table lists this clonotype with many counts. This chain connects TRBV28 to TRBJ1-5; tentative D call: TRBD1 (5 bases). Germline V lookup: CDR1 MDHEN, CDR2 SYDVKM. The ends were cut back, 5 bases at V and 1 base at J, with 21 bases in the middle. This CDR3 spans 18 amino acids. CDR3 residues: CASSPTAWEGLSNQPQHF. Written as DNA, the CDR3 is TGTGCCAGCAGTCCCACGGCGTGGGAGGGGTTAAGCAATCAGCCCCAGCATTTT.

This clonotype was seen ten or more times. V usage is TRBV28 and J usage is TRBJ1-5; D is possibly TRBD1 (5 bases). V was clipped by 3 bases and J by 3 bases, with 15 bases between them. There are 16 residues in the CDR3. Germline V lookup: CDR1 MDHEN, CDR2 SYDVKM. The CDR3 loop reads CASSFLRGTDNQPQHF. In DNA, the CDR3 is TGTGCCAGCAGTTTCCTTCGCGGGACGGACAATCAGCCCCAGCATTTT.

Remarks on this clonotype: A much larger clone differs from this one at a single base, so this may be a read error. V is TRBV28 and J is TRBJ2-7; possibly TRBD2 for D (6 bases). Germline loops: CDR1 MDHEN, CDR2 SYDVKM. The V end was cut by 8 bases, the J end by 3 bases, with 20 bases between. The CDR3 runs 15 residues. CDR3 protein: CASSHTSRGNYEQYF. CDR3 sequence (DNA): TGTGCCAGCTCTCATACCTCGCGGGGTAACTACGAGCAGTACTTC. Looking up the rest from reference TRBV28 and TRBJ2-7 gives the full variable domain: DVKVTQSSRYLVKRTGEKVFLECVQDMDHENMFWYRQDPGLGLRLIYFSYDVKMKEKGDIPEGYSVSREKKERFSLILESASTNQTSMYLCASSHTSRGNYEQYFGPGTRLTVT.

This clonotype was observed a few times. The gene calls are TRBV28 and TRBJ1-2; a weak D match, TRBD1 (5 bases). Germline-derived CDR1 and CDR2 are MDHEN and SYDVKM. This CDR3 comprises 14 residues. The germline V and J ends were trimmed by 6 bases and 0 bases, with 11 bases remaining between them. CDR3 DNA: TGTGCCAGCAGCATAGGGGAACCTAACTATGGCTACACCTTC. This sequence encodes CASSIGEPNYGYTF.

This clonotype was found many times. The CDR3 DNA reads as TGTGCCAGCAGCTTAGGGCCAATGGACGGCTACGAGCAGTACTTC. This translates into CASSLGPMDGYEQYF. The chain couples TRBV7-9 to TRBJ2-7; D remains ambiguous. This CDR3 contains 15 residues. Germline CDR1 and CDR2: SEHNR and FQNEAQ (reference sequence). Between the trimmed V and J ends, which lost 1 base and 3 bases, there was a span of 13 bases. Full variable domain (missing parts from reference TRBV7-9 and TRBJ2-7): DTGVSQNPRHKITKRGQNVTFRCDPISEHNRLYWYRQTLGQGPEFLTYFQNEAQLEKSRLLSDRFSAERPKGSFSTLEIQRTEQGDSAMYLCASSLGPMDGYEQYFGPGTRLTVT.

This clonotype was recorded many times. V is TRBV4-1 and J is TRBJ2-1, with 10 bases aligning to TRBD2. V was clipped by 2 bases and J by 4 bases; unmatched bases: 5. The CDR3 has 16 residues. Germline CDR1 reads MGHRA; CDR2 reads YSYEKL. This CDR3 is CASSQRASGSYNEQFF. As DNA, the CDR3 is TGCGCCAGCAGCCAACGAGCTAGCGGGAGTTACAATGAGCAGTTCTTC.

This clonotype occurred a few times. The chain couples TRBV29-1 to TRBJ2-4, with TRBD1 as a possible D gene (5 bases). Germline CDR1 is SQVTM and CDR2 is ANQGSEA. Trimming cost V 3 bases and J 9 bases, with 12 bases left between them. The CDR3 runs to 12 residues. CDR3 sequence: CSVEAQGRIQYF. The CDR3 DNA follows: TGCAGCGTTGAGGCGCAGGGCCGCATTCAGTACTTC. The full variable domain, in which reference TRBV29-1 and TRBJ2-4 provide the parts outside the CDR3, is SAVISQKPSRDICQRGTSLTIQCQVDSQVTMMFWYRQQPGQSLTLIATANQGSEATYESGFVIDKFPISRPNLTFSTLTVSNMSPEDSSIYLCSVEAQGRIQYFGAGTRLSVL.

Only a few counts were recorded for this clonotype. V is TRBV6-2 or TRBV6-3 and J is TRBJ1-5; D remains unclear. The V and J ends lost 0 bases and 2 bases respectively, with 29 bases between them. The CDR3 sequence is 22 residues long. Germline V gene sequence: CDR1 MNHEY, CDR2 SVGEGT. Here the CDR3 reads CASSYSKIYHERPMPGNQPQHF. As DNA, the CDR3 is TGTGCCAGCAGTTACTCAAAAATTTACCACGAGAGGCCGATGCCGGGCAATCAGCCCCAGCATTTT.